The rows below give T cell receptor beta chains drawn from one sample of a study of blood T cell repertoires in COVID-19. Libraries were prepared by immunoSEQ multiplex PCR; TCRdb keeps only in-frame clonotypes and omits some of them. The profile covers 200,000 or so clones, with around 82% appearing a single time and roughly 2.4% taken by the ten largest. Sequencing was done on a sample of peripheral blood. The receptors originated from a woman in her fifties or sixties with acute or convalescent COVID-19. The CDR3 runs from the conserved cysteine through the conserved F or W. The D gene is left open where the match is weak. Some rows have no size entry. The others give once, few or many, or a class for an expanded clone.

TRBJ1-1,.,TRBV3-1/TRBV3-2,.,TGTGCCAGCAGCCAAGCCCAGGGGATGGTCGAAGCTTTCTTT,CASSQAQGMVEAFF
TRBJ2-2,once,TRBV3-1/TRBV3-2,TRBD2,TGTGCCAGCAGCCTCCGGGGGGCCGGGGAGCTGTTTTTT,CASSLRGAGELFF
TRBJ1-1,.,TRBV12-3/TRBV12-4,.,TGTGCCACACAGGGTGCCACTGAAGCTTTCTTT,CATQGATEAFF
TRBJ1-4,once,TRBV30,TRBD1,TGTGCCTGGAACCTAGGACGGACAGGGTTTAATGAAAAACTGTTTTTT,CAWNLGRTGFNEKLFF
TRBJ2-7,.,TRBV7-2,.,TGTGCCACCAACCGCCGGGGGTCCTACGAGCAGTACTTC,CATNRRGSYEQYF
TRBJ1-4,.,TRBV7-9,.,TGTGCCAGCAGCGAGCAGGGTATGGGCGAAAAACTGTTTTTT,CASSEQGMGEKLFF
TRBJ1-5,.,TRBV2,TRBD1,TGTGCCAGCAGGGGTACAGGGGATAATCAGCCCCAGCATTTT,CASRGTGDNQPQHF
TRBJ2-1,.,TRBV5-4,TRBD2,TGTGCCAGCAGCCGTAACCGCGGGACTAGCGGGGGAAGCTCCTACAATGAGCAGTTCTTC,CASSRNRGTSGGSSYNEQFF
TRBJ1-3,few,TRBV7-2,.,TGTGCCAGCAGCCAGGGGTGGGGAAACACCATATATTTT,CASSQGWGNTIYF
TRBJ2-7,.,TRBV7-9,.,TGTGCCAGCAGCTTAGTTTCGGGTAGTAACTCCTACGAGCAGTACTTC,CASSLVSGSNSYEQYF
TRBJ2-3,.,TRBV11-2,TRBD2,TGTGCCAGCAGCTTACTTCTAGCGGGGGGCACAGATACGCAGTATTTT,CASSLLLAGGTDTQYF
TRBJ2-7,.,TRBV6-5,.,TGTGCCAGCAGCCAGGGGTCCCCCTACGAGCAGTACTTC,CASSQGSPYEQYF
TRBJ1-6,.,TRBV3-1/TRBV3-2,.,TGTGCCAGCAGCCAAGGGTTCAGGGTACATAATTCACCCCTCCACTTT,CASSQGFRVHNSPLHF
TRBJ2-2,.,TRBV28,.,TGTGCCAGCAGAACTTCCGGGACACCGAACACCGGGGAGCTGTTTTTT,CASRTSGTPNTGELFF
TRBJ1-4,.,TRBV5-4,.,TGTGCCAGCAGCTTGGAGGGGGTGGAGGAAAAACTGTTTTTT,CASSLEGVEEKLFF
TRBJ2-3,.,TRBV4-2,.,TGTGCCAGCAGCCAAGTCTCAGGGGCAGGGCCCACAGATACGCAGTATTTT,CASSQVSGAGPTDTQYF
TRBJ2-1,.,TRBV4-2,TRBD1,TGTGCCAGCAGCCAACACCGGGACAGGTATTACAATGAGCAGTTCTTC,CASSQHRDRYYNEQFF
TRBJ1-2,.,TRBV5-1,.,TGCGCCAGCAGCTTGGATCTCAGGGCCGGTGGCTACACCTTC,CASSLDLRAGGYTF
TRBJ1-2,.,TRBV5-5,.,TGTGCCAGCAGCTTGGCCGGCCAGGTCGCCTATGGCTACACCTTC,CASSLAGQVAYGYTF
TRBJ2-2,few,TRBV7-2,.,TGTGCCAGCAGCTTAAACTGGAACACCGGGGAGCTGTTTTTT,CASSLNWNTGELFF
TRBJ2-7,.,TRBV13,TRBD1,TGTGCCAGCAGCCTTATGACAGGGGTCCACGAGCAGTACTTC,CASSLMTGVHEQYF
TRBJ1-1,few,TRBV5-1,.,TGCGCCAGCAGCTTAGGGCAGGGGTCGTTTTCCACTGAAGCTTTCTTT,CASSLGQGSFSTEAFF